This T cell receptor beta chain was found in a study of molecular identifiers for immune sequencing clone quantification. On the study more broadly: For replicates, RNA isolated from roughly 21,000 or 96,000 naive CD8 cells was divided into five portions, of which four were sequenced.

This clonotype is medium-sized in the sample. CDR1 is MNHEY, CDR2 SVGEGT, per germline. The CDR3 totals 13 residues. The V end was cut by 6 bases, the J end by 1 base, with 9 bases between. One entry per CDR3 protein results from TCRdb running MiXCR on the PCR reads. The repertoire consists of roughly 55,000 distinct CDR3 sequences, with approximately 34% occurring once and the leading ten covering 3% to 4.5%. Input material: naive CD8+ T cells from blood, with Jurkat cell RNA spiked in. As for subset: FACS-sorted CD8+CD4-CCR7+CD45RA+ naive T cells. This chain links TRBV6-2 or TRBV6-3 with TRBJ1-2; D ambiguous. This TCR was recovered from a human donor in good health. Some libraries in this study had Jurkat cell RNA spiked in. The CDR3 is CASRDANNYGYTF. For the CDR3, the DNA is TGTGCCAGCAGGGACGCAAATAACTATGGCTACACCTTC.